The entry below gives a single T cell receptor (beta chain) sequence along with its context. The sample is drawn from a study of blood T cell repertoires in COVID-19. Overall study context: Samples of COVID-19 (acute and convalescent) were obtained from the United States, Italy and Spain.

The length of the CDR3 is 15 residues. Germline-derived CDR1 and CDR2 are MDHEN and SYDVKM. With V trimmed by 7 bases and J by 8 bases, 11 bases remained unmatched. Some clones are missing from TCRdb's copy, which holds only in-frame ones; the method was immunoSEQ multiplex PCR. The table has approximately 290,000 clones, roughly four fifths seen once; the top ten hold around 16%. Sequenced sample: peripheral blood. The TCR originated in a person aged 65 to 85 with COVID-19, enrolled during active disease. J is TRBJ1-4 and V is TRBV28; 9 bases are a match to TRBD1. The CDR3 reads CASTSGTGRVEKLFF. CDR3 coding DNA: TGTGCCAGCACCTCAGGGACAGGGCGGGTCGAAAAACTGTTTTTT.